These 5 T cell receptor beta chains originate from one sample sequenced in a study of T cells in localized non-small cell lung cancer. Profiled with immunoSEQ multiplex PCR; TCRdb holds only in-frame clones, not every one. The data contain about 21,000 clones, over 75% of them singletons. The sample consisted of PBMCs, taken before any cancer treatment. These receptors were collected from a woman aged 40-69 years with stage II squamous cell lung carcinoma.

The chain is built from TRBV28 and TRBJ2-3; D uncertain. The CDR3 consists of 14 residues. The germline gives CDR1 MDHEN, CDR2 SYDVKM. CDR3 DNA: TGTGTCCTCGCCCGCTCCCGGGGCACAGATACGCAGTATTTT. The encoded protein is CVLARSRGTDTQYF.

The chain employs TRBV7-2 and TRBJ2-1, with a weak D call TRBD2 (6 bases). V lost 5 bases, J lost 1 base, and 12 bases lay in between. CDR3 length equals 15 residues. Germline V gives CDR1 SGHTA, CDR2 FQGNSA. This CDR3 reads CASSLGTVSYNEQFF. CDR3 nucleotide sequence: TGTGCCAGCAGCCTCGGGACTGTTTCCTACAATGAGCAGTTCTTC.

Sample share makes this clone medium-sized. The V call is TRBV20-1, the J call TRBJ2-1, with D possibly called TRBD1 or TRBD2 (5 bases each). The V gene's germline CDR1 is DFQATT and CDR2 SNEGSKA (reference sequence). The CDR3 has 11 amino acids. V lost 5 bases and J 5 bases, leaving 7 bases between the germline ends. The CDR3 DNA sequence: TGCAGTGCTGGGACCCACAATGAGCAGTTCTTC. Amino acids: CSAGTHNEQFF.

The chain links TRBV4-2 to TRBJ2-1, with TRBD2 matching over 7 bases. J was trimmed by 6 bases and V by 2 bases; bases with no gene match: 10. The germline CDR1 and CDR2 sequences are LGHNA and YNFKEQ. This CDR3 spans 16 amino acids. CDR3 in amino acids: CASSQFGAGLSNEQFF. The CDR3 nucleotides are TGTGCCAGCAGCCAATTTGGAGCGGGGTTGAGCAATGAGCAGTTCTTC.

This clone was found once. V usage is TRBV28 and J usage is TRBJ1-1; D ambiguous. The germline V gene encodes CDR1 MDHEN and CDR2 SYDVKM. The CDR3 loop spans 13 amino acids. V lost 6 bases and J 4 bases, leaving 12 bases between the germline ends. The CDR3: CASRVGRGTEAFF. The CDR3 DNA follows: TGTGCCAGCAGGGTTGGACGGGGCACTGAAGCTTTCTTT. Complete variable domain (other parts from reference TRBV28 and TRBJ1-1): DVKVTQSSRYLVKRTGEKVFLECVQDMDHENMFWYRQDPGLGLRLIYFSYDVKMKEKGDIPEGYSVSREKKERFSLILESASTNQTSMYLCASRVGRGTEAFFGQGTRLTVV.